The source of this T cell receptor (beta chain) is a study of CD8 T cells in Susac syndrome. Deletions cut 5 bases from V and 1 base from J, with 8 bases between. This CDR3 has 13 residues. Germline V gene data show CDR1 as PRHDT and CDR2 as FYEKMQ (reference sequence). RNA in amounts of about 0.5 to 1 ug was reverse transcribed with random hexamers. The CDR3 of TCR beta was amplified by immunoSEQ multiplex PCR across 54 Vbeta and 13 Jbeta. In TCRdb, the immunoSEQ multiplex PCR reads were re-called with MiXCR into one record per CDR3 protein. This sample has roughly 130,000 distinct CDR3 sequences; roughly 94% occur once, and the top ten carry approximately 0.13%.

This receptor was identified in a human donor with multiple sclerosis. The source material was CD4+ T cells from PBMCs. This rearrangement joins TRBV13 to TRBJ2-5, with unresolved D. The CDR3 spells CASSPRTQETQYF. The CDR3 DNA reads TGTGCCAGCAGCCCTCGGACCCAAGAGACCCAGTACTTC.